This is a list of T cell receptor beta chains from one sample in a study of cytomegalovirus exposure and HLA in healthy donors. Data came from immunoSEQ multiplex PCR; TCRdb stores just in-frame clones and leaves some out. The sample lists 65,000 to 80,000 clones; 85% to 95% were seen once. Sequencing was performed on PBMCs. The receptors were gathered from a woman aged 18-30 years in good health and CMV-seropositive. Each CDR3 is given with its conserved first and last residue. A D gene is named only where the DNA matches it firmly. Clone size appears in some rows only: once, few, many, or a class for an expanded clone.

D gene	J gene	clone size	V gene	CDR3 DNA	CDR3 protein
-	TRBJ2-1	-	TRBV19	TGTGCCAGTAGTATAGATCAGGGGCCCTACAATGAGCAGTTCTTC	CASSIDQGPYNEQFF
-	TRBJ1-5	-	TRBV19	TGTGCCAGTATCGTGCCCCAGCATTTT	CASIVPQHF
-	TRBJ2-1	-	TRBV4-1	TGCGCCAGCAGCCAAGAAACATCCTACAATGAGCAGTTCTTC	CASSQETSYNEQFF
-	TRBJ1-4	-	TRBV7-9	TGTGCCAGCACCGTCCCGGGGACTAATGAAAAACTGTTTTTT	CASTVPGTNEKLFF
TRBD1	TRBJ1-2	-	TRBV30	TGTGCCTGGAGTGGGGACAGGGGAAACTATGGCTACACCTTC	CAWSGDRGNYGYTF
TRBD1	TRBJ1-2	-	TRBV2	TGTGCCAGCAGTACATCTACAGGGGTTGTTGGCTACACCTTC	CASSTSTGVVGYTF
TRBD1	TRBJ2-5	-	TRBV11-1	TGTGCCAGCAGCCAGGGGGCAGAGACCCAGTACTTC	CASSQGAETQYF
TRBD2	TRBJ2-7	-	TRBV6-5	TGTGCCAGCAGTCAAATTTCGGGAGGGGGGTACGAGCAGTACTTC	CASSQISGGGYEQYF
-	TRBJ2-7	-	TRBV6-6	TGTGCCAGCAGCCCCGGGCGGGCGAGAGAGCAGTACTTC	CASSPGRAREQYF
-	TRBJ1-2	-	TRBV4-2	TGTGCCAGCAGCCAAGAACCACCCCCCTCCCACTTTAACTATGGCTACACCTTC	CASSQEPPPSHFNYGYTF
-	TRBJ2-3	-	TRBV19	TGTGCCAGTACCTCCGGGGAGGCGACCTTAGATACGCAGTATTTT	CASTSGEATLDTQYF
-	TRBJ1-4	-	TRBV2	TGTGCCAGCAGTTCCCAGGTGGCAACTAATGAAAAACTGTTTTTT	CASSSQVATNEKLFF
TRBD2	TRBJ2-2	once	TRBV29-1	TGCAGCGTTGAAGATCTATCGGGGGGGGCCGCCGGGGAGCTGTTTTTT	CSVEDLSGGAAGELFF
-	TRBJ2-2	-	TRBV30	TGTGCCTGGAGTGTAGACCGACGGACACATATGAACACCGGGGAGCTGTTTTTT	CAWSVDRRTHMNTGELFF
-	TRBJ2-5	once	TRBV11-2	TGTGCCAGCAGCTTCAATTTAGATCCGCGGGAGACCCAGTACTTC	CASSFNLDPRETQYF
-	TRBJ1-3	once	TRBV11-2	TGTGCCAGCAGCTTAGCCGGGACATACGGAAACACCATATATTTT	CASSLAGTYGNTIYF
TRBD2	TRBJ2-7	-	TRBV2	TGTGCCAGCAGTCGTAGCGGGGAAGGCGAGCAGTACTTC	CASSRSGEGEQYF
-	TRBJ1-1	-	TRBV7-2	TGTGCCAGCAGCCTAAAACGGGGAAGTAACACTGAAGCTTTCTTT	CASSLKRGSNTEAFF
TRBD2	TRBJ2-7	-	TRBV9	TGTGCCAGCAGCGTAGGGGGGACTAGCGGGAGTTACGAGCAGTACTTC	CASSVGGTSGSYEQYF
TRBD1	TRBJ2-3	once	TRBV19	TGTGCCAGTAAGGCCGGGACAGGGGGCGGCACAGATACGCAGTATTTT	CASKAGTGGGTDTQYF
TRBD1	TRBJ2-7	-	TRBV7-9	TGTGCCAGCAGCTTAGCCGGAATCAACAGGGGCGGCGAGCAGTACTTC	CASSLAGINRGGEQYF
TRBD1	TRBJ1-2	-	TRBV9	TGTGCCAGCAGCGTAGGAGGGGGCGACTATGGCTACACCTTC	CASSVGGGDYGYTF
-	TRBJ1-2	-	TRBV30	TGTGCCTGGGCGGCGGGGGATAAGGGCAACTATGGCTACACCTTC	CAWAAGDKGNYGYTF
TRBD1	TRBJ2-7	-	TRBV30	TGTGCCTGGGGGGGACAGGGTAAGGGCGAGCAGTACTTC	CAWGGQGKGEQYF
-	TRBJ2-1	-	TRBV10-1	TGCGCCAGCAGTGACGGGGGTTCTATGAATGAGCAGTTCTTC	CASSDGGSMNEQFF
-	TRBJ1-1	once	TRBV30	TGTGCCTGGAGAGTGAGGAGGAACACTGAAGCTTTCTTT	CAWRVRRNTEAFF
-	TRBJ1-5	few	TRBV19	TGTGCCAGTAGTATAGATGCAGCAGGGACTGCTGACAATCAGCCCCAGCATTTT	CASSIDAAGTADNQPQHF
-	TRBJ1-1	-	TRBV5-6	TGTGCCAGCAGCTCCCTCCAGGGTATCACTGAAGCTTTCTTT	CASSSLQGITEAFF
TRBD1	TRBJ2-1	-	TRBV10-1	TGCGCCAGCCCCAGAGACAGGGCCCCCGCTAATGAGCAGTTCTTC	CASPRDRAPANEQFF
TRBD2	TRBJ2-1	-	TRBV5-1	TGCGCCAGCAGCTTGTGGACTAGCGGGAGTTTCTACAATGAGCAGTTCTTC	CASSLWTSGSFYNEQFF
TRBD2	TRBJ2-2	-	TRBV5-4	TGTGCCAGCAGCGCCGGGGGGGGGTGGAACACCGGGGAGCTGTTTTTT	CASSAGGGWNTGELFF
-	TRBJ1-5	-	TRBV7-9	TGTGCCAGCAGCGTGGGCTTAAGCAATCAGCCCCAGCATTTT	CASSVGLSNQPQHF
-	TRBJ2-3	many	TRBV27	TGTGCCAGCAGTGATTGGGGCCTTGCGCAGTATTTT	CASSDWGLAQYF
TRBD1	TRBJ2-7	-	TRBV6-1	TGTGCCAGCGGCCGCGGCGACAGGGTATACGAGCAGTACTTC	CASGRGDRVYEQYF
TRBD2	TRBJ2-5	-	TRBV4-2	TGTGCCAGCAGCCAAGGGTTGCTAGCGGGGGGAGGAGAGACCCAGTACTTC	CASSQGLLAGGGETQYF
-	TRBJ2-6	-	TRBV5-6	TGTGCCAGCAGCCCCGAGGGCGCGACCTCCGGGGCCAACGTCCTGACTTTC	CASSPEGATSGANVLTF
-	TRBJ1-3	-	TRBV4-3	TGCGCCAGCAGCCCCGAGGAGGCGGGGGCGTCTGGAAACACCATATATTTT	CASSPEEAGASGNTIYF
-	TRBJ2-1	-	TRBV9	TGTGCCAGCAGCGGGACTACCTACAATGAGCAGTTCTTC	CASSGTTYNEQFF
TRBD1	TRBJ2-5	once	TRBV30	TGTGCCTGGAGTACTACAGGGGGCGCAGAGACCCAGTACTTC	CAWSTTGGAETQYF
TRBD1	TRBJ2-1	-	TRBV7-9	TGTGCCAGCAGCTTAAGACAGGGTATGGACGGTGAGCAGTTCTTC	CASSLRQGMDGEQFF
-	TRBJ2-7	-	TRBV7-9	TGTGCCAGCCAACGTCTAGGCGGGACTGCAAGCTACGAGCAGTACTTC	CASQRLGGTASYEQYF
-	TRBJ2-6	-	TRBV5-3	TGTGCCAGAAGCTTGTATATGTCCGATCCCCGGGGTGGGGCCAACGTCCTGACTTTC	CARSLYMSDPRGGANVLTF
-	TRBJ2-1	-	TRBV6-5	TGTGCCAGCAGTTACCTGGGACTCGAACTCAATGAGCAGTTCTTC	CASSYLGLELNEQFF
-	TRBJ1-1	-	TRBV10-3	TGTGCCATCGTAAAGGGGCCGGGGGACACTGAAGCTTTCTTT	CAIVKGPGDTEAFF
TRBD2	TRBJ2-3	-	TRBV5-4	TGTGCCATCCAGCGGGACACAGATACGCAGTATTTT	CAIQRDTDTQYF
-	TRBJ2-2	-	TRBV7-6	TGTGCCAGCAGCCCTCCGGGGGATAACACCGGGGAGCTGTTTTTT	CASSPPGDNTGELFF
TRBD2	TRBJ2-2	few	TRBV5-1	TGCGCCAGCAGCTTGGGTACTGCGGGAGGTGCCGGGGAGCTGTTTTTT	CASSLGTAGGAGELFF
-	TRBJ2-3	-	TRBV5-4	TGTGCCAGCAGCTTGGGGCCAGCGGATACCACAGATACGCAGTATTTT	CASSLGPADTTDTQYF
TRBD1	TRBJ1-5	once	TRBV2	TGTGCCAGCAGAGAACGGGACAGGGGCAATCAGCCCCAGCATTTT	CASRERDRGNQPQHF
-	TRBJ1-2	-	TRBV11-3	TGTGCCAGCAGCTTAAGGTTGGGCCCAAACTATGGCTACACCTTC	CASSLRLGPNYGYTF
-	TRBJ2-7	-	TRBV19	TGTGCCAGTAGTATAGTGGCAGGGATCTCCTACGAGCAGTACTTC	CASSIVAGISYEQYF
-	TRBJ1-2	-	TRBV11-2	TGTGCCAGCAGCTTAGACAGCGACTATGGCTACACCTTC	CASSLDSDYGYTF
TRBD2	TRBJ2-3	-	TRBV5-1	TGCGCCAGCAGCCGTGCTAGCGGGGCCGGGGATACGCAGTATTTT	CASSRASGAGDTQYF
-	TRBJ1-4	-	TRBV9	TGTGCCAGCAGCGTAACAGCGGTCGCTAATGAAAAACTGTTTTTT	CASSVTAVANEKLFF
-	TRBJ2-5	-	TRBV15	TGTGCCACCAGCGAGGCGGGAGAGACCCAGTACTTC	CATSEAGETQYF
TRBD2	TRBJ2-7	-	TRBV7-2	TGTGCCAGCAGCTTAAGTATAACCGGGACTAGCGGGGGTGACGAGCAGTACTTC	CASSLSITGTSGGDEQYF
TRBD1	TRBJ2-3	-	TRBV11-2	TGTGCCAGCAGCTTAACGACAGGGCTAAATACTAACACAGATACGCAGTATTTT	CASSLTTGLNTNTDTQYF
TRBD2	TRBJ2-7	-	TRBV6-1	TGTGCCAGCAGTGAGATTAGCGGGGGGCCGGGGGAGCAGTACTTC	CASSEISGGPGEQYF
-	TRBJ2-1	once	TRBV27	TGTGCCAGCAGTACAACGGGGATTTACAATGAGCAGTTCTTC	CASSTTGIYNEQFF
TRBD2	TRBJ2-7	-	TRBV14	TGTGCCAGCAGCCGTCCCGGGGGGGGCTGGTACGAGCAGTACTTC	CASSRPGGGWYEQYF